This passage covers 12 T cell receptor beta chains from one sample sequenced in a study of spatial heterogeneity in lung cancer. TCRdb re-called the 5' RACE reads with MiXCR, one entry per CDR3 protein. The repertoire includes about 92,000 distinct CDR3 sequences, 12% of them detected once, and 35% to 45% sits in the top ten. Specified time point: sample taken at primary tumor resection. The sequencing here drew on PBMCs, taken at surgery. All receptors come from a male donor with early-stage non-small cell lung cancer.

In this sample, this clonotype is medium-sized. V is TRBV5-4 and J is TRBJ2-4; D remains ambiguous. Looked up from germline, CDR1 is SGHNT and CDR2 is YYREEE (reference sequence). The CDR3 is 14 amino acids. Trimming shortened V by 0 bases and J by 1 base, and 5 bases separated the two germline ends. The CDR3 spells CASSLGSAKNIQYF. CDR3 nucleotides: TGTGCCAGCAGCTTGGGGTCTGCCAAAAACATTCAGTACTTC. Combining the CDR3 with reference TRBV5-4 and TRBJ2-4 gives the whole variable domain ETGVTQSPTHLIKTRGQQVTLRCSSQSGHNTVSWYQQALGQGPQFIFQYYREEENGRGNFPPRFSGLQFPNYSSELNVNALELDDSALYLCASSLGSAKNIQYFGAGTRLSVL.

This clonotype was recorded a few times. V usage is TRBV7-2 and J usage is TRBJ2-4, with 9 bases identical to TRBD2. This CDR3 region has 17 residues. Trimming cost V 2 bases and J 0 bases; bases outside gene matches: 5. In germline, CDR1 is SGHTA, CDR2 FQGNSA. CDR3 loop: CASSLLAGSIAKNIQYF. Here the CDR3 DNA reads TGTGCCAGCAGCTTACTAGCGGGGTCCATAGCCAAAAACATTCAGTACTTC.

This clonotype was seen once. A much larger clone sits a single nucleotide away, making a read error possible. The chain recombines TRBV29-1 with TRBJ2-3, with 9 bases matching TRBD2. CDR3 size: 14 residues. CDR1 is SQVTM and CDR2 is ANQGSEA in the germline V gene. V lost 4 bases and J lost 6; bases outside the gene matches: 8. In nucleotides, the CDR3 is TGCAGCGTTGCGTCGAGCGGGGGGCCGGATACGCAGTATTTT. Translating it yields CSVASSGGPDTQYF.

This clonotype was observed a few times. This chain uses TRBV15 with TRBJ2-3, with 10 bases aligning to TRBD2. This CDR3 has 16 amino acids. Germline CDR1 LNHNV, CDR2 YYDKDF (reference sequence). The V segment lost 3 bases and the J segment 0 bases; nucleotides outside the gene matches: 3. CDR3 in DNA: TGTGCCACCAGCAGGGGTAGCGGGGGGAGCACAGATACGCAGTATTTT. Protein: CATSRGSGGSTDTQYF.

This clonotype was recorded a few times. J is TRBJ2-6 and V is TRBV28; 8 bases are shared with TRBD1. Trimming cost V 3 bases and J 4 bases; bases outside gene matches: 8. CDR1 is MDHEN and CDR2 is SYDVKM in the germline V gene. This CDR3 spans 17 amino acids. The CDR3 nucleotides are TGTGCCAGCAGTTTCCCCCTGACAGGGGACGGGGCCAACGTCCTGACTTTC. It translates to CASSFPLTGDGANVLTF.

This clonotype has only a few counts. The V and J genes are TRBV13 and TRBJ1-1; D is uncertain. The V and J ends lost 1 base and 4 bases respectively, with 4 bases between them. The length of the CDR3 is 12 residues. In germline, CDR1 is PRHDT, CDR2 FYEKMQ (reference sequence). The CDR3 sequence: CASSLVSTEAFF. The CDR3 coding sequence is TGTGCCAGCAGCTTAGTGAGCACTGAAGCTTTCTTT.

The chain employs TRBV20-1 and TRBJ2-6; D not resolved. This CDR3 is 14 amino acids long. The germline V gene has CDR1 DFQATT and CDR2 SNEGSKA (reference sequence). Trimming took 8 bases from V and 2 from J, leaving 13 bases between them. The CDR3 DNA sequence: TGCAGTCCATTACAACGGACTGGGGCCAACGTCCTGACTTTC. It yields the protein CSPLQRTGANVLTF.

This clonotype was detected many times. The genes are TRBV30 and TRBJ2-2; TRBD2 matches at 7 bases. This CDR3 region has 15 residues. Germline CDR1 and CDR2: GTSNPN and SVGIG (reference sequence). After removal of 4 bases from V and 2 bases from J, the junction contained 7 bases not matched to a gene. The CDR3 DNA reads as TGTGCCTGGACCGCAACAGCGGGAAACACCGGGGAGCTGTTTTTT. This codes for CAWTATAGNTGELFF.

This clonotype was counted a few times. V is TRBV18 and J is TRBJ2-2; D is possibly TRBD1 (6 bases). V was trimmed by 5 bases and J by 6 bases, leaving 10 bases between them. The CDR3 spans 13 residues. In germline, CDR1 is KGHSH, CDR2 LQKENI. Here the CDR3 DNA reads TGTGCCAGCTCATTACAGGGCCCCGGGGAGCTGTTTTTT. It translates to CASSLQGPGELFF.

Many counts were recorded for this clonotype. This rearrangement joins TRBV7-2 to TRBJ2-1; tentatively, D is TRBD2 (5 bases). The germline V gene has CDR1 SGHTA and CDR2 FQGNSA. Trimming left V 1 base short and J 8 bases short, with 15 bases between. The CDR3 is 15 amino acids. The CDR3 protein is CASSLGPGSEYEQFF. The CDR3 DNA reads as TGTGCCAGCAGCTTAGGCCCGGGAAGCGAGTATGAGCAGTTCTTC.

With respect to this clonotype: Since the CDR3 does not end with the conserved phenylalanine or tryptophan, this likely comes from a read error. No DNA is shown, since the ends of the CDR3 on it are uncertain; the CDR3 is the one TCRdb lists. The chain recombines TRBV21-1 with TRBJ2-5; no check of the table's D call, TRBD1, against the DNA was made. TRBV21-1 is reported as a pseudogene. The CDR3 numbers 15 amino acids, ends counted. The CDR3 loop is CASRRPGVTQETQYL.

This clonotype was picked up a small number of times. The CDR3 loop is CSARVTRTEAFF. CDR3 nucleotides: TGCAGTGCTAGAGTCACACGGACTGAAGCTTTCTTT. The chain links TRBV20-1 to TRBJ1-1; the D is unclear. Germline-derived CDR1 and CDR2 are DFQATT and SNEGSKA (reference sequence). V was cut by 1 base and J by 5 bases, with 8 bases left in between. This CDR3 region has 12 residues.